This T cell receptor beta chain was sequenced for a study of blood T cell repertoires in COVID-19. Study in general: The samples span acute and convalescent COVID-19 from the United States, Italy and Spain. From T cells, B-cell-depleted T cells, or PBMCs came the material, which was cDNA or gDNA.

Authors' analysis steps: Nucleated cell counts were estimated from reference gene primer amplification. Assay: immunoSEQ multiplex PCR; the TCRdb copy retains only in-frame clones and omits some. That table supplies the V and J calls and clone size; D and trimming were determined from the DNA. The sample holds hundreds of thousands of clones, 70% to 90% seen once. The receptor was isolated from a man aged 18 to 29 with active or convalescent COVID-19. Input material: peripheral blood.

The CDR3 coding sequence is TGTGCCAGCAGCCCCCGGACTAGCGGGGGGGCCAATGAGCAGTTCTTC. Its protein product is CASSPRTSGGANEQFF. This chain connects TRBV7-2 to TRBJ2-1; the match to TRBD2 covers 15 bases. V was pared by 5 bases and J by 6 bases, with 5 bases of the junction left unmatched. Germline CDR1 and CDR2: SGHTA and FQGNSA. The CDR3 sequence is 16 residues long.